This passage covers 5 T cell receptor beta chains from one sample sequenced in a study of blood T cell repertoires in COVID-19. The protocol was immunoSEQ multiplex PCR, while the TCRdb copy is restricted to in-frame clones and leaves out a portion. The sample yields about 83,000 clones, about 90% seen once. The material sequenced was peripheral blood. These receptors were obtained from a human donor in a cohort sampled during active COVID-19.

The chain recombines TRBV4-3 with TRBJ1-3; TRBD1 matches at 7 bases. V shed 1 base and J 1 base; nucleotides not matched to a gene: 1. There are 15 residues in the CDR3. CDR1 and CDR2 (germline): LGHNA, YSLEER. The DNA for the CDR3 is TGCGCCAGCAGCCAAGTGACAGGGTCTGGAAACACCATATATTTT. Protein product: CASSQVTGSGNTIYF.

The chain is built from TRBV9 and TRBJ2-7, with 10 bases fitting TRBD1. Looked up from germline, CDR1 is SGDLS and CDR2 is YYNGEE. V trimming: 4 bases; J trimming: 5 bases; junction bases outside the gene matches: 9. The CDR3 has 15 amino acids. This chain's CDR3 is CASSQRQGAVDEQYF. Here the CDR3 DNA reads TGTGCCAGCAGCCAAAGACAGGGGGCGGTGGACGAGCAGTACTTC.

V and J are TRBV6-5 and TRBJ2-5, with a possible D match to TRBD2 (6 bases). The germline CDR1 and CDR2 sequences are MNHEY and SVGAGI. The V gene lost 6 bases and the J gene lost 2 bases, with 7 bases spanning the gap. There are 12 residues in the CDR3. CDR3 coding DNA: TGTGCCAGCAGACGGGGGCAAGAGACCCAGTACTTC. This gives the protein CASRRGQETQYF.

The CDR3 loop is CASSPLTGGGETQYF. The CDR3 DNA reads TGTGCCAGCAGCCCCCTCACGGGGGGAGGAGAGACCCAGTACTTC. The chain employs TRBV7-2 and TRBJ2-5; 7 nucleotides line up with TRBD2. Germline trimming cut 5 bases from V and 4 bases from J; bases unmatched to any gene: 10. Germline lookup yields CDR1 SGHTA and CDR2 FQGNSA. CDR3 length equals 15 residues.

This clone has only one observation. The genes are TRBV7-9 and TRBJ1-5, with 7 bases aligning to TRBD1. This CDR3 contains 14 residues. V shed 5 bases, J shed 4 bases, and the junction held 5 bases outside the gene matches. Germline V gives CDR1 SEHNR, CDR2 FQNEAQ (reference sequence). This chain's CDR3 is CASSKQGENQPQHF. The CDR3 bases are TGTGCCAGCAGCAAGCAGGGGGAAAATCAGCCCCAGCATTTT.